This T cell receptor beta chain was sequenced for a study of blood T cell repertoires in COVID-19. For the study at large: Sources were T cells, B-cell-depleted T cells, or PBMCs; the material itself was cDNA or gDNA.

Per germline, CDR1 SGHRS and CDR2 YFSETQ. CDR3 size: 13 residues. Trimming took off 4 bases at V and 2 bases at J, with 7 bases between the two ends. Under the authors' procedure: Amplification of reference gene primers provided the estimated nucleated cell counts. Libraries were prepared by immunoSEQ multiplex PCR; TCRdb keeps only in-frame clonotypes and omits some of them. From that table come the V and J calls and clone size; the DNA was used to work out D and trimming. The sample holds around 250,000 clones, approximately 88% seen once. Assignments of participants to cohorts depended upon their own reported clinical history. The study recruited exposed participants who had met a COVID-19 case within 2 weeks before entry.

What was sequenced was PBMCs or T cells enriched from blood (not recorded which). The clonotype was recovered from a woman in her 40s who had been exposed to COVID-19. The chain couples TRBV5-1 to TRBJ1-5; D remains ambiguous. This CDR3 reads CASSPGGNQPQHF. CDR3 in DNA: TGCGCCAGCAGCCCCGGTGGCAATCAGCCCCAGCATTTT. The full variable domain, its missing parts supplied by reference TRBV5-1 and TRBJ1-5, is KAGVTQTPRYLIKTRGQQVTLSCSPISGHRSVSWYQQTPGQGLQFLFEYFSETQRNKGNFPGRFSGRQFSNSRSEMNVSTLELGDSALYLCASSPGGNQPQHFGDGTRLSIL.